This T cell receptor (beta chain) is drawn from a study of CD8+CD57+ T cells in acquired aplastic anemia. Background on the study: DNA per sorted CD4+ or CD8+ sample ranged 0.2 to 27.4 ug, averaging about 3 ug. Broader study findings: Patients and controls were found to share more than 25 CD8+ CDR3 sequences.

This CDR3 is built from 15 residues. Looked up from germline, CDR1 is MGHDK and CDR2 is SYGVNS. Trimming took off 1 base at V and 2 bases at J, with 10 bases between the two ends. The template used for profiling TCR beta VDJ and CDR3 was genomic DNA. A single record per CDR3 protein comes from TCRdb applying MiXCR to the reads. The sample yields under 200,000 distinct CDR3 sequences, about two thirds seen once. In patients chosen for sequencing, flow cytometry had shown CD8+CD57+ cell expansion. The patients, all of them, had severe acquired aplastic anemia. Patients were treatment-naive when blood was sampled. In regard to this clonotype: Its antigen remains unknown.

The chain joins TRBV25-1 to TRBJ2-3; either TRBD1 or TRBD2 may supply D (5 bases each). The sample was sorted CD4+, CD8+, or CD8+CD57+ T cells (not recorded which) from PBMCs. The sequence was collected from a human donor with aplastic anemia. For the CDR3, the DNA is TGTGCCAGCAGTGAATCGAGGGGACCCACAGATACGCAGTATTTT. Translation gives CASSESRGPTDTQYF.